These 15 T cell receptor beta chains share one sample of origin, sequenced in a study of blood T cell repertoires in COVID-19. The data were produced by immunoSEQ multiplex PCR, yet TCRdb's version contains in-frame clones alone and is incomplete. The data show 150,000 to 200,000 clones, with 77% seen just once and 2.8% held by the top ten. The sequenced material came from peripheral blood. The receptors were sampled from a man in his sixties or seventies with acute or convalescent COVID-19.

This clone was seen a single time. The chain couples TRBV3-1 (or the pseudogene TRBV3-2) to TRBJ2-5, with 11 bases aligning to TRBD2. V dropped 1 base and J dropped 7; count of bases not matched to a gene: 8. The germline V gene has CDR1 LGHDT and CDR2 YNNKEL (reference sequence). This CDR3 contains 16 residues. For the CDR3, the DNA is TGTGCCAGCAGCCAAGTACTAGCGGGGGCCCAGGGGACCCAGTACTTC. It encodes CASSQVLAGAQGTQYF.

Written as DNA, the CDR3 is TGTGCCAGCAGCAAAGGGCGGAACCGCTACAATGAGCAGTTCTTC. Its translation: CASSKGRNRYNEQFF. The V and J genes are TRBV21-1 and TRBJ2-1; the table's D call of TRBD2 was not tested on the DNA. TRBV21-1 is annotated as a pseudogene. CDR3 length equals 15 residues.

The V and J genes are TRBV7-9 and TRBJ2-7, with D possibly matching TRBD2 (5 bases). This CDR3 contains 13 residues. Deletions cut 5 bases from V and 2 bases from J, with 10 bases between. Germline loops: CDR1 SEHNR, CDR2 FQNEAQ (reference sequence). CDR3 sequence reads: CASSRGWAYEQYF. CDR3 nucleotide sequence: TGTGCCAGCAGCCGAGGGTGGGCCTACGAGCAGTACTTC.

The rearrangement uses TRBV3-1 (or the pseudogene TRBV3-2) and TRBJ2-7, with 7 bases identical to TRBD2. Germline CDR1 is LGHDT and CDR2 is YNNKEL (reference sequence). This CDR3 spans 15 amino acids. The V gene end was trimmed by 1 base and the J gene end by 6 bases; junction bases not matched to a gene: 9. As DNA, the CDR3 is TGTGCCAGCAGCCAAGTGTTCCAGCGGACTAGCGAGCAGTACTTC. This codes for CASSQVFQRTSEQYF.

Concerning this clone: Other nucleotide sequences in the sample specify the same CDR3. This chain uses TRBV5-1 with TRBJ2-3; D uncertain. V was pared by 1 base and J by 1 base, with 10 bases between. CDR1 SGHRS and CDR2 YFSETQ come from the germline V gene. The CDR3 length is 15 residues. The DNA of the CDR3 is TGCGCCAGCAGCTTGCGGGTTTCTGGCACAGATACGCAGTATTTT. Residues: CASSLRVSGTDTQYF.

This rearrangement joins TRBV7-2 to TRBJ1-5; D not certain. V lost 1 base and J lost 3, with 10 bases in between. CDR1 and CDR2 from the germline V gene are SGHTA and FQGNSA. The CDR3 consists of 15 residues. The CDR3 coding sequence is TGTGCCAGCAGCTTAGGAGGGAAGAACAATCAGCCCCAGCATTTT. Encoded protein: CASSLGGKNNQPQHF.

The CDR3 sequence: CSVGRTGNTGELFF. The CDR3 bases are TGCAGCGTTGGACGGACAGGCAACACCGGGGAGCTGTTTTTT. V gene TRBV29-1 combines with J gene TRBJ2-2; 7 bases are a match to TRBD1. Germline V gene data show CDR1 as SQVTM and CDR2 as ANQGSEA. The CDR3 has 14 residues. V shed 4 bases, J shed 2 bases, and the junction held 4 bases outside the gene matches.

The chain recombines TRBV5-4 with TRBJ1-2; D unclear. Germline V gene lookup returns CDR1 SGHNT and CDR2 YYREEE (reference sequence). The V end was cut by 5 bases, the J end by 8 bases, with 28 bases between. The CDR3 is made up of 17 amino acids. The CDR3 bases are TGTGCCAGCAGTCAATCGAACGAGGGATTTCCCCGAGGGGGCTACACCTTC. Protein sequence: CASSQSNEGFPRGGYTF.

The rearrangement uses TRBV11-3 and TRBJ1-1; 7 bases agree with TRBD1. The length of the CDR3 is 15 residues. Germline CDR1 reads SGHNT; CDR2 reads YENEEA. Trimming cost V 5 bases and J 2 bases; bases outside gene matches: 8. The CDR3 spells CASSPVPGGNTEAFF. As DNA, the CDR3 is TGTGCCAGCAGCCCAGTGCCAGGGGGAAACACTGAAGCTTTCTTT.

This clone appeared a few times. This chain joins TRBV30 and TRBJ2-5; D is possibly TRBD1 (5 bases). Trimming removed 1 base at V and 6 bases at J, with 12 bases between. CDR3 length: 13 residues. CDR1 is GTSNPN, CDR2 SVGIG, per germline (reference sequence). In DNA form, the CDR3 reads TGTGCCTGGAGTGAAGGGGCGGCGAAGACCCAGTACTTC. Amino acid sequence: CAWSEGAAKTQYF.

The chain carries TRBV19 and TRBJ2-2; the match to TRBD2 covers 11 bases. CDR1 and CDR2 (germline): LNHDA, SQIVND (reference sequence). The CDR3 is 17 amino acids. V gave up 1 base and J gave up 0 bases; unmatched junction bases: 1. The CDR3 loop is CASSIGSGGANTGELFF. The CDR3, as DNA: TGTGCCAGTAGTATAGGTAGCGGGGGGGCGAACACCGGGGAGCTGTTTTTT.

The chain has TRBV10-3 and TRBJ2-7, with 10 bases matching TRBD2. The CDR3 covers 14 residues. Trimming took 6 bases from V and 7 from J; bases not matched to a gene: 9. CDR1 is ENHRY, CDR2 SYGVKD, per germline. The CDR3 nucleotides are TGTGCCATCAGCACCCAGCGGGAGGGCCATGAGCAGTACTTC. Its protein product is CAISTQREGHEQYF.

This clone was detected a few times. The genes are TRBV6-5 and TRBJ2-3; 7 bases line up with TRBD2. The CDR3 contains 14 residues. Germline CDR1 and CDR2: MNHEY and SVGAGI. The ends lost 6 bases at V and 2 bases at J; junction bases unmatched: 5. In DNA form, the CDR3 reads TGTGCCAGCAGGAGGGAGGGGATCACAGATACGCAGTATTTT. Its protein is CASRREGITDTQYF.

This clone occurred once. The chain links TRBV2 to TRBJ1-2, with D unclear. Germline lookup yields CDR1 SNHLY and CDR2 FYNNEI. V was trimmed by 4 bases and J by 8 bases, leaving 20 bases between them. The CDR3 runs to 15 residues. Written as DNA, the CDR3 is TGTGCCAGCAGTGTGAGTAGGTGGGCAGAAGGAGGCTACACCTTC. Encoded protein: CASSVSRWAEGGYTF.

The chain carries TRBV28 and TRBJ2-3; TRBD2 agrees at 8 bases. The germline CDR1 and CDR2 sequences are MDHEN and SYDVKM. V lost 7 bases to trimming and J lost 5 bases; unmatched junction nucleotides: 8. The CDR3 consists of 14 residues. CDR3 region: CASTSGGAGDTQYF. The CDR3 coding sequence is TGTGCCAGCACCTCCGGGGGGGCAGGAGATACGCAGTATTTT.